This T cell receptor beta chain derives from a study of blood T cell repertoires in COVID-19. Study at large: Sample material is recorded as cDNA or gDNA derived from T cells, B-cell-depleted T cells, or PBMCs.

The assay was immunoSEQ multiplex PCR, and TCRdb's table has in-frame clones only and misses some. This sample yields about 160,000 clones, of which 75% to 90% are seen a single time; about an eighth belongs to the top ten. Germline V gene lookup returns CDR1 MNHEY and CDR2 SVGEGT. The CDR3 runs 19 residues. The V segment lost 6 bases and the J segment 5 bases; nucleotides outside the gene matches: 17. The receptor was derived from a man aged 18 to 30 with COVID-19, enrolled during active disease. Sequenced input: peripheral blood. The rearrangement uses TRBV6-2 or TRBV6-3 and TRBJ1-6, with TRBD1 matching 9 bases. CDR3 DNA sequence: TGTGCCAGCAGCTTCCTTGCGACCGGGACAGGGATCCATAATTCACCCCTCCACTTT. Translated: CASSFLATGTGIHNSPLHF.